The clone carrying this T cell receptor (beta chain) has only a few counts. Its cognate antigen is unknown. The length of the CDR3 is 15 residues. V lost 5 bases and J lost 8; bases outside the gene matches: 11. In germline, CDR1 is SGHTA, CDR2 FQGNSA. These data originate in a study of beta chain features in type 1 diabetes. Investigators reverse transcribed all isolated RNA, so they sequenced expressed TCRB transcripts. Some clones are missing from TCRdb's copy, which holds only in-frame ones; the method was immunoSEQ multiplex PCR. The table lists under 250,000 clones, less than 35% of them singletons. The study's findings and limits: In patients and controls equally, PCR might favor templates that are shorter.

The chain combines TRBV7-2 with TRBJ2-1; 8 bases map to TRBD2. This clonotype was sampled from a man between 25 and 39 years old in good health. The sequenced sample was central memory CD4+ T cells from blood. The CDR3 region has the DNA TGTGCCAGCAGCGTTTTGCGGGAGGTGATTGATGAGCAGTTCTTC. Translated, it gives CASSVLREVIDEQFF. The full variable domain, completed using reference TRBV7-2 and TRBJ2-1, is GAGVSQSPSNKVTEKGKDVELRCDPISGHTALYWYRQSLGQGLEFLIYFQGNSAPDKSGLPSDRFSAERTGGSVSTLTIQRTQQEDSAVYLCASSVLREVIDEQFFGPGTRLTVL.